One and the same sample provided the 26 T cell receptor beta chains below, sequenced in a study of T cell repertoires in cytomegalovirus infection. Their antigens are not known. MiXCR, applied by TCRdb to the reads, yields one record per CDR3 protein. The sample comprises roughly 180,000 distinct CDR3 sequences, about 20% of which are singletons, and about 25% rests with the top ten. Source: CD8+ T cells from cultured PBMCs, taken from culture after CMV antigen stimulation. These receptors were taken from a human donor in good health (CMV status not recorded). Some clones in this sample may be carry-over from other donors' samples.

The chain has TRBV7-2 and TRBJ1-2, with a tentative D call TRBD1 (6 bases). Trimming stripped 5 bases from V and 3 bases from J, with 16 bases between. CDR1 and CDR2 from the germline V gene are SGHTA and FQGNSA. There are 15 residues in the CDR3. In nucleotides, the CDR3 is TGTGCCAGCAGCCTCCCCCGGGGGGGCCACTATGGCTACACCTTC. Protein: CASSLPRGGHYGYTF. Drawing the rest from reference TRBV7-2 and TRBJ1-2, the complete variable domain is GAGVSQSPSNKVTEKGKDVELRCDPISGHTALYWYRQSLGQGLEFLIYFQGNSAPDKSGLPSDRFSAERTGGSVSTLTIQRTQQEDSAVYLCASSLPRGGHYGYTFGSGTRLTVV.

This clonotype has just a few counts. Written as DNA, the CDR3 is TGTGCCACCCTGGATTTGGGGGTCACCGGGGAGCTGTTTTTT. Translation gives CATLDLGVTGELFF. The rearrangement links TRBV2 to TRBJ2-2; either TRBD1 or TRBD2 may supply D (5 bases each). Germline V gene sequence: CDR1 SNHLY, CDR2 FYNNEI. This CDR3 is 14 amino acids long. The V end lost 10 bases, the J end lost 4 bases, and 16 bases lay between the germline ends.

This clonotype occurred a few times. The chain is built from TRBV10-1 and TRBJ2-2; 7 bases align to TRBD2. V trimming: 5 bases; J trimming: 6 bases; junction bases outside the gene matches: 6. Per the germline V gene, CDR1 is WNHNN and CDR2 is SYGVQD (reference sequence). The CDR3 runs to 14 residues. CDR3 sequence: CASSTPGGAGELFF. The CDR3 DNA reads as TGCGCCAGCAGTACCCCGGGGGGAGCCGGGGAGCTGTTTTTT.

V gene TRBV7-2 combines with J gene TRBJ1-5, with D possibly TRBD1 on 6 matching bases. The CDR3 length is 12 residues. Germline V gene data show CDR1 as SGHTA and CDR2 as FQGNSA. V was clipped by 8 bases and J by 3 bases, with 8 bases between them. The CDR3 sequence: CASWGANQPQHF. In nucleotides, the CDR3 is TGTGCCAGCTGGGGGGCCAATCAGCCCCAGCATTTT.

This clonotype was seen a handful of times. V usage is TRBV9 and J usage is TRBJ1-1; weak D call: TRBD1 (5 bases). CDR3 length equals 14 residues. CDR1 and CDR2 from the germline V gene are SGDLS and YYNGEE. The germline V and J ends were trimmed by 4 bases and 11 bases, with 21 bases remaining between them. The CDR3 loop reads CASSPFGGEGYAFF. Written as DNA, the CDR3 is TGTGCCAGCAGCCCGTTCGGGGGGGAAGGCTACGCTTTCTTT.

A few counts support this clonotype. V gene TRBV6-5 combines with J gene TRBJ2-1, with 12 bases that match TRBD2. Per germline, CDR1 MNHEY and CDR2 SVGAGI. The V and J ends lost 5 bases and 5 bases, in that order; junction bases with no gene match: 13. The CDR3 consists of 18 residues. The CDR3 DNA is TGTGCCAGCAGTCTCCGACAGGGCCCTAGCGGGGGGGACAATGAGCAGTTCTTC. Amino acids: CASSLRQGPSGGDNEQFF.

The chain employs TRBV6-6 and TRBJ1-5; D unclear. Germline CDR1 is MNHNY and CDR2 is SVGAGI (reference sequence). The CDR3 is 15 amino acids. V was cut by 5 bases and J by 1 base, with 12 bases left in between. The CDR3 protein is CASSDGLRSNQPQHF. The CDR3 DNA is TGTGCCAGCAGTGACGGATTAAGGAGCAATCAGCCCCAGCATTTT.

This clonotype occurred a few times. This chain connects TRBV7-2 to TRBJ2-5; 8 bases line up with TRBD2. Germline V CDR1 and CDR2: SGHTA, FQGNSA. Losses at the gene ends were 1 base for V and 4 bases for J; bases not matched to a gene: 14. This CDR3 is 18 amino acids long. CDR3 in DNA: TGTGCCAGCAGCTTAGGAAGCCGGGGGGGCCGCGAGAGAGAGACCCAGTACTTC. Translation: CASSLGSRGGRERETQYF. The full variable domain, its missing parts supplied by reference TRBV7-2 and TRBJ2-5, is GAGVSQSPSNKVTEKGKDVELRCDPISGHTALYWYRQSLGQGLEFLIYFQGNSAPDKSGLPSDRFSAERTGGSVSTLTIQRTQQEDSAVYLCASSLGSRGGRERETQYFGPGTRLLVL.

This clonotype was seen more than once but under ten times. This chain uses TRBV6-2 or TRBV6-3 with TRBJ2-5, with D tentatively TRBD1 (6 bases). This CDR3 region has 15 residues. CDR1 is MNHEY, CDR2 SVGEGT, per germline. Trimming removed 4 bases from V and 2 bases from J, with 14 bases in between. CDR3 sequence reads: CASSSLDSLQETQYF. CDR3 nucleotides: TGTGCCAGCAGTTCCTTGGACAGCCTACAAGAGACCCAGTACTTC.

This clonotype was observed a handful of times. This chain links TRBV9 with TRBJ1-1; D unclear. Germline CDR1 reads SGDLS; CDR2 reads YYNGEE. This CDR3 is built from 13 residues. The V end lost 7 bases, the J end lost 3 bases, and 13 bases lay between the germline ends. CDR3 amino acids: CASRRAEYTEAFF. The CDR3 DNA reads TGTGCCAGCCGCCGAGCCGAATACACTGAAGCTTTCTTT.

The gene calls are TRBV7-6 and TRBJ1-1; the match to TRBD1 covers 8 bases. There are 14 residues in the CDR3. Per the germline V gene, CDR1 is SGHVS and CDR2 is FNYEAQ. V dropped 8 bases and J dropped 6; count of bases not matched to a gene: 11. CDR3 in amino acids: CASDSGGFGSEAFF. The CDR3 bases are TGTGCCAGCGATTCAGGGGGCTTCGGGTCTGAAGCTTTCTTT.

The chain employs TRBV7-9 and TRBJ2-7, with 8 bases aligning to TRBD1. CDR3 length: 15 amino acids. Germline V gene lookup returns CDR1 SEHNR and CDR2 FQNEAQ (reference sequence). V dropped 4 bases and J dropped 7; count of bases not matched to a gene: 12. CDR3 region: CASSSQRDRRQEQYF. The DNA of the CDR3 is TGTGCCAGCAGCTCCCAAAGGGACAGGAGACAAGAGCAGTACTTC.

The table lists this clonotype with a few counts. The V and J genes are TRBV12-3 or TRBV12-4 and TRBJ2-1; D is undetermined. There are 17 residues in the CDR3. V was shortened by 2 bases and J by 3 bases, with 17 bases between the two germline ends. As DNA, the CDR3 is TGTGCCAGCAGTTTACTGAATGGATCTGTGAACTACAATGAGCAGTTCTTC. Protein: CASSLLNGSVNYNEQFF.

The chain has TRBV7-2 and TRBJ1-2; TRBD1 might be the D (5 bases). This CDR3 is 15 amino acids long. The V gene lost 2 bases and the J gene lost 5 bases, with 15 bases spanning the gap. CDR1 and CDR2 (germline): SGHTA, FQGNSA. This CDR3 reads CASSLTAGSVYGYTF. The CDR3 DNA sequence: TGTGCCAGCAGCTTAACGGCAGGGTCGGTATATGGCTACACCTTC. Full variable domain (remainder filled in from reference TRBV7-2 and TRBJ1-2): GAGVSQSPSNKVTEKGKDVELRCDPISGHTALYWYRQSLGQGLEFLIYFQGNSAPDKSGLPSDRFSAERTGGSVSTLTIQRTQQEDSAVYLCASSLTAGSVYGYTFGSGTRLTVV.

This clonotype was seen at least ten times. This chain joins TRBV7-9 and TRBJ2-7; D is undetermined. CDR3 length: 14 residues. Germline V gives CDR1 SEHNR, CDR2 FQNEAQ (reference sequence). Trimming cost V 6 bases and J 1 base, with 13 bases left between them. The CDR3 is CASSQGPTSYEQYF. The CDR3 DNA is TGTGCCAGCAGTCAAGGACCCACTTCCTACGAGCAGTACTTC.

This chain uses TRBV29-1 with TRBJ2-1, with 11 bases that match TRBD2. The length of the CDR3 is 14 residues. Germline CDR1 reads SQVTM; CDR2 reads ANQGSEA. V shed 7 bases, J shed 6 bases, and the junction held 8 bases outside the gene matches. The CDR3 sequence is CSGVGGLAANEQFF. The CDR3 nucleotides read TGCAGCGGCGTAGGGGGACTAGCGGCCAATGAGCAGTTCTTC.

The V call is TRBV20-1, the J call TRBJ1-5; 9 bases are a match to TRBD1. The CDR3 extends over 14 amino acids. V dropped 3 bases and J dropped 7; count of bases not matched to a gene: 7. Germline assignment: CDR1 DFQATT and CDR2 SNEGSKA (reference sequence). In DNA form, the CDR3 reads TGCAGTGCTAGTAATACAGGGGGCTGGCAGCCCCAGCATTTT. Translating gives CSASNTGGWQPQHF.

This clonotype was seen more than once but under ten times. The CDR3 protein is CAAGGTGPEAFF. The CDR3 DNA is TGTGCCGCCGGAGGGACAGGACCTGAAGCTTTCTTT. This chain links TRBV10-3 with TRBJ1-1; 8 bases match TRBD1. V lost 11 bases, J lost 6 bases, and 8 bases stayed unmatched. Looked up from germline, CDR1 is ENHRY and CDR2 is SYGVKD. The CDR3 runs to 12 residues.

The chain combines TRBV6-1 with TRBJ1-4; D ambiguous. Germline CDR1 reads MNHNS; CDR2 reads SASEGT. The V end lost 5 bases, the J end lost 10 bases, and 8 bases lay between the germline ends. There are 11 residues in the CDR3. The CDR3: CASSFLGKLFF. As DNA, the CDR3 is TGTGCCAGCAGTTTCCTCGGAAAACTGTTTTTT.

As regards this clonotype: The germline gene is not matched at one end of the junction; a read error may be the cause. The rearrangement joins TRBV7-4 to TRBJ2-5; the D call may be TRBD1 or TRBD2 (5 bases each). CDR1 and CDR2 (germline): SGHVT, SQSDAQ. The CDR3 runs to 11 residues. CDR3 sequence: CASSPSGTMDF. The CDR3 DNA sequence: TGTGCCAGCAGCCCTTCCGGGACCATGGACTTC.

The V call is TRBV9, the J call TRBJ2-7; 7 bases are a match to TRBD2. With 1 base clipped from V and 5 bases from J, the junction kept 6 bases outside the gene matches. Per germline, CDR1 SGDLS and CDR2 YYNGEE. CDR3 length equals 14 residues. The DNA for the CDR3 is TGTGCCAGCAGCGTATCCGGGGGGAAGAACGAGCAGTACTTC. The encoded protein is CASSVSGGKNEQYF.

This clonotype was seen a few times. The chain recombines TRBV4-3 with TRBJ2-1, with D uncertain. Germline assignment: CDR1 LGHNA and CDR2 YSLEER. The CDR3 is 14 residues long. Trimming removed 0 bases from V and 5 bases from J, with 8 bases in between. The CDR3 loop is CASSQDQLNNEQFF. The DNA for the CDR3 is TGCGCCAGCAGCCAAGATCAGTTAAACAATGAGCAGTTCTTC.

CDR3: CAWSPWELTSGANVLTF. The CDR3 coding sequence is TGTGCCTGGAGTCCCTGGGAGCTAACCTCTGGGGCCAACGTCCTGACTTTC. V and J are TRBV30 and TRBJ2-6; maybe TRBD2 (5 bases). The germline V gene has CDR1 GTSNPN and CDR2 SVGIG (reference sequence). Trimming left V 2 bases short and J 0 bases short, with 14 bases between. CDR3 length: 17 residues. The variable domain in full, with the rest retrieved from reference TRBV30 and TRBJ2-6, is SQTIHQWPATLVQPVGSPLSLECTVEGTSNPNLYWYRQAAGRGLQLLFYSVGIGQISSEVPQNLSASRPQDRQFILSSKKLLLSDSGFYLCAWSPWELTSGANVLTFGAGSRLTVL.

The rearrangement links TRBV6-2 or TRBV6-3 to TRBJ2-2; the match to TRBD1 covers 8 bases. This CDR3 comprises 17 residues. CDR1 MNHEY and CDR2 SVGEGT come from the germline V gene. V gave up 4 bases and J gave up 2 bases; unmatched junction bases: 9. This CDR3 reads CASSSRGPSPNTGELFF. The CDR3 nucleotides read TGTGCCAGCAGTTCCAGGGGGCCTTCTCCTAACACCGGGGAGCTGTTTTTT.

This clonotype was counted once. The chain recombines TRBV6-5 with TRBJ1-1, with TRBD1 matching 8 bases. CDR3 length equals 15 residues. The junction had 5 bases not matched to a gene; V was cut back by 4 bases and J by 1 base. Per germline, CDR1 MNHEY and CDR2 SVGAGI. The chain's CDR3 is CASSSPDRENTEAFF. Here the CDR3 DNA reads TGTGCCAGCAGTTCACCGGACAGGGAGAACACTGAAGCTTTCTTT.

This clonotype was counted only a few times. V usage is TRBV12-3 or TRBV12-4 and J usage is TRBJ1-1; D gene uncertain. V was cut by 11 bases and J by 9 bases, with 19 bases left in between. There are 12 residues in the CDR3. The CDR3 sequence is CAGSQGETKAFF. CDR3 DNA: TGTGCCGGATCTCAAGGAGAGACAAAAGCTTTCTTT.